The 28 T cell receptor beta chains given below trace back to one sample, sequenced in a study of blood T cell repertoires in COVID-19. Sequenced by immunoSEQ multiplex PCR; TCRdb stores in-frame clones only, minus some. Here the sample spans about 180,000 clones, about 90% being singletons. Sequences were obtained from peripheral blood. The receptor set was obtained from a man aged 35 to 55 with active or convalescent COVID-19.

This clone was observed once. This sequence joins TRBV6-5 and TRBJ2-1, with D perhaps matching TRBD2 (5 bases). The CDR3 is 13 amino acids. The V end was cut by 6 bases, the J end by 6 bases, with 12 bases between. In germline, CDR1 is MNHEY, CDR2 SVGAGI. CDR3 sequence reads: CASRNSVRNEQFF. The CDR3, as DNA: TGTGCCAGCAGGAATAGCGTACGCAATGAGCAGTTCTTC.

The V gene is TRBV3-1 (or the pseudogene TRBV3-2), the J gene TRBJ2-3; TRBD1 aligns across 7 bases. The length of the CDR3 is 15 residues. Germline trimming cut 3 bases from V and 2 bases from J; bases unmatched to any gene: 5. Germline CDR1 is LGHDT and CDR2 is YNNKEL (reference sequence). The CDR3 sequence: CASSHVGQLTDTQYF. CDR3 DNA sequence: TGTGCCAGCAGCCACGTGGGACAGCTCACAGATACGCAGTATTTT.

This clone was counted a few times. CDR3 protein: CAWSVFRDTEAFF. CDR3 DNA: TGTGCCTGGAGTGTGTTCAGGGACACTGAAGCTTTCTTT. The chain employs TRBV30 and TRBJ1-1, with TRBD1 as a possible D gene (5 bases). The CDR3 runs 13 residues. The V gene's germline CDR1 is GTSNPN and CDR2 SVGIG (reference sequence). V was trimmed by 0 bases and J by 3 bases, leaving 8 bases between them.

The chain is built from TRBV19 and TRBJ1-1; a possible D gene is TRBD1 (5 bases). Trimming left V 4 bases short and J 1 base short, with 7 bases between. There are 13 residues in the CDR3. Germline values: CDR1 LNHDA, CDR2 SQIVND (reference sequence). The chain's CDR3 is CASSTQENTEAFF. For the CDR3, the DNA is TGTGCCAGTAGTACACAGGAGAACACTGAAGCTTTCTTT.

The chain is built from TRBV2 and TRBJ2-5; TRBD2 is a possible D gene (5 bases). Germline V lookup: CDR1 SNHLY, CDR2 FYNNEI. The CDR3 totals 14 residues. Between the trimmed V and J ends, which lost 6 bases and 4 bases, there was a span of 15 bases. DNA of the CDR3: TGTGCCAGCAGGAGACTGGGGAGCCTAGAGACCCAGTACTTC. Translated, it gives CASRRLGSLETQYF.

The sample holds a few counts of this clone. The chain uses TRBV6-2 or TRBV6-3 and TRBJ2-3, with D possibly being TRBD2 (5 bases). Germline CDR1 reads MNHEY; CDR2 reads SVGEGT. This CDR3 has 15 residues. V was cut by 2 bases and J by 3 bases, with 12 bases left in between. The CDR3 reads CASSYGGGSTDTQYF. CDR3 coding DNA: TGTGCCAGCAGTTACGGAGGCGGATCAACAGATACGCAGTATTTT.

The rearrangement links TRBV10-3 to TRBJ2-2; TRBD1 matches 10 bases. The germline V gene has CDR1 ENHRY and CDR2 SYGVKD. The CDR3 is made up of 14 amino acids. V was clipped by 9 bases and J by 0 bases; unmatched bases: 1. CDR3: CAIGTGANTGELFF. CDR3 DNA sequence: TGTGCCATTGGGACAGGGGCGAACACCGGGGAGCTGTTTTTT.

The chain links TRBV9 to TRBJ1-3, with 7 bases that match TRBD1. Per the germline V gene, CDR1 is SGDLS and CDR2 is YYNGEE. The CDR3 is made up of 14 amino acids. Germline trimming cut 2 bases from V and 2 bases from J; bases unmatched to any gene: 1. CDR3 coding DNA: TGTGCCAGCAGCGTGGGACAGACTGGAAACACCATATATTTT. The encoded protein is CASSVGQTGNTIYF.

This clone was detected once. The chain joins TRBV10-1 to TRBJ2-1; 12 nucleotides line up with TRBD1. This CDR3 is 16 amino acids long. The germline V gene has CDR1 WNHNN and CDR2 SYGVQD (reference sequence). V shed 5 bases and J 9 bases; nucleotides not matched to a gene: 11. Here the CDR3 reads CASSYLRDRGPGEQFF. The CDR3, as DNA: TGCGCCAGCAGTTACCTCCGGGACAGGGGGCCGGGTGAGCAGTTCTTC.

The chain joins TRBV2 to TRBJ2-5, with TRBD2 matching over 8 bases. V lost 8 bases, J lost 5 bases, and 10 bases stayed unmatched. The CDR3 length is 14 residues. Germline V gene data show CDR1 as SNHLY and CDR2 as FYNNEI. The CDR3 sequence: CASLSGGGSETQYF. DNA for the CDR3: TGTGCCAGCCTCAGCGGGGGAGGTTCGGAGACCCAGTACTTC.

The CDR3 reads CASSSRTHTGVGGYTF. The DNA of the CDR3 is TGTGCCAGCAGCTCCCGCACCCACACAGGTGTTGGTGGCTACACCTTC. This chain joins TRBV5-5 and TRBJ1-2; D is possibly TRBD1 (5 bases). Trimming left V 3 bases short and J 7 bases short, with 22 bases between. This CDR3 comprises 16 residues. Germline-derived CDR1 and CDR2 are SGHKS and YYEKEE (reference sequence).

The genes are TRBV5-1 and TRBJ2-7, with a tentative D call TRBD1 (5 bases). This CDR3 is built from 14 residues. V dropped 6 bases and J dropped 0 bases, with 13 bases sitting between them. Germline assignment: CDR1 SGHRS and CDR2 YFSETQ. The CDR3 reads CASMRQSDSYEQYF. Written as DNA, the CDR3 is TGCGCCAGCATGCGACAGAGTGACTCCTACGAGCAGTACTTC.

This clone appeared once. This sequence joins TRBV30 and TRBJ1-3; TRBD1 might be the D (5 bases). The CDR3 covers 14 residues. Germline V gene data show CDR1 as GTSNPN and CDR2 as SVGIG (reference sequence). V lost 0 bases and J 4 bases, leaving 10 bases between the germline ends. This chain's CDR3 is CAWSVPGGGNTIYF. CDR3 DNA: TGTGCCTGGAGTGTTCCGGGGGGGGGAAACACCATATATTTT.

This chain links TRBV5-6 with TRBJ1-1; possibly TRBD1 for D (6 bases). This CDR3 region has 15 residues. Trimming removed 4 bases at V and 5 bases at J, with 18 bases between. Germline CDR1 reads SGHDT; CDR2 reads YYEEEE. The CDR3 DNA follows: TGTGCCAGCAGCCCAAATCCTACAGGGTTTACTGAAGCTTTCTTT. Its translation: CASSPNPTGFTEAFF. The whole variable domain, remainder taken from reference TRBV5-6 and TRBJ1-1, is DAGVTQSPTHLIKTRGQQVTLRCSPKSGHDTVSWYQQALGQGPQFIFQYYEEEERQRGNFPDRFSGHQFPNYSSELNVNALLLGDSALYLCASSPNPTGFTEAFFGQGTRLTVV.

V and J are TRBV11-2 and TRBJ2-1; D is perhaps TRBD2 (5 bases). V dropped 0 bases and J dropped 6 bases, with 15 bases sitting between them. The germline V gene encodes CDR1 SGHAT and CDR2 FQNNGV. This CDR3 comprises 16 residues. As DNA, the CDR3 is TGTGCCAGCAGCTTAGATTGGTCCGGCCGGGGCAATGAGCAGTTCTTC. Its protein is CASSLDWSGRGNEQFF. The variable domain in full, completed from reference TRBV11-2 and TRBJ2-1, reads EAGVAQSPRYKIIEKRQSVAFWCNPISGHATLYWYQQILGQGPKLLIQFQNNGVVDDSQLPKDRFSAERLKGVDSTLKIQPAKLEDSAVYLCASSLDWSGRGNEQFFGPGTRLTVL.

V and J are TRBV5-4 and TRBJ1-4; 7 bases are a match to TRBD1. V shed 3 bases and J 4 bases; nucleotides not matched to a gene: 6. CDR3 length: 15 amino acids. Germline lookup yields CDR1 SGHNT and CDR2 YYREEE (reference sequence). The CDR3 region has the DNA TGTGCCAGCAGCTCCGGGACAGAGAATAATGAAAAACTGTTTTTT. Translation: CASSSGTENNEKLFF.

The genes are TRBV19 and TRBJ2-7, with 11 bases matching TRBD2. V dropped 5 bases and J dropped 3; count of bases not matched to a gene: 6. Germline V gene data show CDR1 as LNHDA and CDR2 as SQIVND (reference sequence). The CDR3 length is 15 residues. CDR3 protein: CASSVGTSGYYEQYF. In nucleotides, the CDR3 is TGTGCCAGTAGTGTCGGGACTAGCGGCTACTACGAGCAGTACTTC.

The rearrangement uses TRBV28 and TRBJ1-6; no reliable D call. Trimming took off 1 base at V and 10 bases at J, with 11 bases between the two ends. Germline V lookup: CDR1 MDHEN, CDR2 SYDVKM. This CDR3 is 14 amino acids long. The CDR3 protein is CASSLFGLLSPLHF. The CDR3, as DNA: TGTGCCAGCAGTTTATTCGGACTTCTCTCACCCCTCCACTTT.

This clone was counted once. This chain connects TRBV28 to TRBJ1-1, with a possible D match to TRBD1 (6 bases). The V end lost 7 bases, the J end lost 2 bases, and 20 bases lay between the germline ends. Per the germline V gene, CDR1 is MDHEN and CDR2 is SYDVKM. The CDR3 consists of 16 residues. The CDR3 loop is CASTLPLGHINTEAFF. The CDR3 DNA is TGTGCCAGCACCCTACCGTTGGGACATATAAACACTGAAGCTTTCTTT.

V and J are TRBV6-5 and TRBJ2-1; 10 nucleotides match TRBD2. J was trimmed by 7 bases and V by 2 bases; bases with no gene match: 5. Germline V gives CDR1 MNHEY, CDR2 SVGAGI. The CDR3 covers 15 residues. CDR3: CASSYAAGGVNEQFF. CDR3 bases: TGTGCCAGCAGTTACGCAGCGGGGGGGGTAAATGAGCAGTTCTTC.

The chain couples TRBV18 to TRBJ1-6; D is possibly TRBD1 (6 bases). Germline loops: CDR1 KGHSH, CDR2 LQKENI. Trimming removed 6 bases at V and 7 bases at J, with 16 bases between. CDR3 size: 15 residues. DNA for the CDR3: TGTGCCAGCTCTCCCCGGACAGCGAGAAATTCACCCCTCCACTTT. It codes for CASSPRTARNSPLHF. Drawing the rest from reference TRBV18 and TRBJ1-6, the complete variable domain is NAGVMQNPRHLVRRRGQEARLRCSPMKGHSHVYWYRQLPEEGLKFMVYLQKENIIDESGMPKERFSAEFPKEGPSILRIQQVVRGDSAAYFCASSPRTARNSPLHFGNGTRLTVT.

The chain combines TRBV4-2 with TRBJ1-4; perhaps TRBD1 as D (5 bases). Germline V gives CDR1 LGHNA, CDR2 YNFKEQ. V lost 3 bases to trimming and J lost 4 bases, with 12 bases between them. CDR3 length: 15 residues. CDR3: CASSQSGWGNEKLFF. CDR3 DNA sequence: TGTGCCAGCAGCCAGTCAGGGTGGGGTAATGAAAAACTGTTTTTT.

The chain joins TRBV10-3 to TRBJ2-3, with 12 bases identical to TRBD2. Germline V gene data show CDR1 as ENHRY and CDR2 as SYGVKD. The CDR3 runs to 16 residues. The J segment lost 3 bases and the V segment lost 11 bases, leaving 12 bases of the junction unmatched. The chain's CDR3 is CAAAPGLAGYTDTQYF. CDR3 nucleotide sequence: TGTGCCGCCGCACCTGGACTAGCGGGGTATACAGATACGCAGTATTTT.

Here the CDR3 reads CSVVRQGSYEQYF. CDR3 sequence (DNA): TGCAGCGTTGTCCGACAGGGGTCCTACGAGCAGTACTTC. The gene calls are TRBV29-1 and TRBJ2-7, with TRBD1 matching over 8 bases. The CDR3 covers 13 residues. Trimming at V came to 4 bases and at J to 1 base, leaving 3 bases not matched to a gene. Per the germline V gene, CDR1 is SQVTM and CDR2 is ANQGSEA.

V is TRBV4-1 and J is TRBJ2-7, with 8 bases lining up with TRBD2. The CDR3 spans 15 residues. Germline V lookup: CDR1 MGHRA, CDR2 YSYEKL. V was clipped by 1 base and J by 2 bases; unmatched bases: 4. CDR3 coding DNA: TGCGCCAGCAGCCAAGGACTAGCGAAAGCCTACGAGCAGTACTTC. It codes for CASSQGLAKAYEQYF.

The chain carries TRBV27 and TRBJ2-3; D may be TRBD2 (5 bases). In germline, CDR1 is MNHEY, CDR2 SMNVEV (reference sequence). The CDR3 has 15 residues. V was shortened by 4 bases and J by 0 bases, with 11 bases between the two germline ends. CDR3 loop: CASSSRSGSTDTQYF. As DNA, the CDR3 is TGTGCCAGCAGTTCACGCTCGGGGAGCACAGATACGCAGTATTTT.

The CDR3 DNA follows: TGTGCCAGCAGCGTTGGGGGACAGGGGGCCTATGGCTACACCTTC. Its protein is CASSVGGQGAYGYTF. The V gene is TRBV9, the J gene TRBJ1-2, with 12 bases fitting TRBD1. Germline V CDR1 and CDR2: SGDLS, YYNGEE. Losses at the gene ends were 2 bases for V and 4 bases for J; bases not matched to a gene: 3. The CDR3 is 15 residues long.

Details on this clone: An end of the junction does not agree with germline; a read error may underlie this. The same CDR3 also results from other DNA sequences found in this sample. The chain recombines TRBV5-6 with TRBJ2-7; D call uncertain. Germline loops: CDR1 SGHDT, CDR2 YYEEEE. The CDR3 loop spans 12 amino acids. CDR3 in amino acids: CASSRVSYEQYF. CDR3 nucleotide sequence: TGTGCCAGCAGCCGGGTCTCCTACGAGCAGTACTTT.